Sequencing of this T cell receptor beta chain was carried out in a study of cytomegalovirus exposure and HLA in healthy donors. Study overall: Roughly 89 million unique TCR sequences came from HLA-typed donors in an early release.

Note on this clone: Its antigen remains unknown.

The primer mix had 60 Vbeta and 13 Jbeta primers. Method: immunoSEQ multiplex PCR; TCRdb's copy keeps in-frame clones and lacks some. This sample's clone table lists 56,000 or so clones. The study's findings and limits: Usually a TCR sequence was rare, but some public TCRs were found in many donors. On later analysis, the bulk of CMV-associated TCR beta chains appeared to be HLA-restricted.

From germline, CDR1 is LNHDA and CDR2 SQIVND (reference sequence). The CDR3 extends over 14 amino acids. The V gene end was trimmed by 6 bases and the J gene end by 4 bases; junction bases not matched to a gene: 6. The rearrangement uses TRBV19 and TRBJ1-5, with 7 bases aligning to TRBD1. The sequenced sample was PBMCs. The TCR comes from a female donor in good health and CMV-seronegative. CDR3 DNA sequence: TGTGCCAGTAGACACACAGGGGAAAATCAGCCCCAGCATTTT. Translation gives CASRHTGENQPQHF.